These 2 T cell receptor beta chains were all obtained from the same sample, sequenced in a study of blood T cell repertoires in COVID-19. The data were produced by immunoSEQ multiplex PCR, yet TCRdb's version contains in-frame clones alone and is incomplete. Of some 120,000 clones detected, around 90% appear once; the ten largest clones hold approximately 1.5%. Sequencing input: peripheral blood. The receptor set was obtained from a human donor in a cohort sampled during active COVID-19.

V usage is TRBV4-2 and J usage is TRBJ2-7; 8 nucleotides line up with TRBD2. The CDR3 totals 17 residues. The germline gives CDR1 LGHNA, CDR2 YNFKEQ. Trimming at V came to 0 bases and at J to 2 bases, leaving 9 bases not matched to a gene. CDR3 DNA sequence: TGTGCCAGCAGCCAAGATAGTACCCCTAGCGGGCCCTACGAGCAGTACTTC. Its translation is CASSQDSTPSGPYEQYF.

The CDR3 sequence is CASSQEQTLNTEAFF. CDR3 nucleotides: TGTGCCAGCAGCCAAGAGCAGACATTGAACACTGAAGCTTTCTTT. The chain carries TRBV3-1 (or the pseudogene TRBV3-2) and TRBJ1-1, with D hard to call. The length of the CDR3 is 15 residues. Germline assignment: CDR1 LGHDT and CDR2 YNNKEL (reference sequence). The ends were cut back, 0 bases at V and 0 bases at J, with 8 bases in the middle.